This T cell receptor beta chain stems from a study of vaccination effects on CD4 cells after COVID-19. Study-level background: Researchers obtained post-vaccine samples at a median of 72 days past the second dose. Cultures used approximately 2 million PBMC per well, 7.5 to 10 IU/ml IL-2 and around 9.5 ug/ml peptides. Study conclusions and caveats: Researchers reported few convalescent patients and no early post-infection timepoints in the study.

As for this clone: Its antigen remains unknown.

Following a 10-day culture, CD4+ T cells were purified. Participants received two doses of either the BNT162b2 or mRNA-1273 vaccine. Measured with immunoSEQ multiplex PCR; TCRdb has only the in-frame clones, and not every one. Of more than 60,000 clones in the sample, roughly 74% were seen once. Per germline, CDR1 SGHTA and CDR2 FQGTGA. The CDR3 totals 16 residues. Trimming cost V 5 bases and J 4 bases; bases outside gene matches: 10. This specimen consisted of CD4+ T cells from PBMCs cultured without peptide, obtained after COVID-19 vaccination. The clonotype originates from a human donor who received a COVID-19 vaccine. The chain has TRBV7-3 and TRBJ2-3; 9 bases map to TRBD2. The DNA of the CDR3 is TGTGCCAGCAGCCTTGTCGGCGGGGGGGCCGCAGATACGCAGTATTTT. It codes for CASSLVGGGAADTQYF.